This TCR beta chain was captured by sequencing in a study of CXCR3-negative and CXCR3-positive naive CD8 T cells. As concerns this clonotype: Its antigen is unknown.

General study findings and limits: Higher TRB CDR3 hydrophobicity marked CXCR3-positive naive cells relative to CXCR3-negative naive cells. For naive cells, CXCR3-negative and CXCR3-positive subsets had similar TRBV-TRBJ usage; for memory cells, usage differed. Comparably high diversity was seen in both naive subsets, and much lower diversity in memory CD8+ cells.

Triplicate sorts of 300,000 cells per CD8+ subset. The study made its TRB cDNA libraries by 5' RACE, adding UMI labels. Following a re-call of the 5' RACE reads, TCRdb has one entry per CDR3 protein and lacks DNA. The sample has 90,000 to 95,000 distinct CDR3 sequences. The sequenced sample consisted of naive CXCR3- CD8+ T cells from blood. Subset in this sample: CD45RO-CCR7+CD27+CD95- naive CD8+ T cells lacking CXCR3 (TNR3-). The sequence was collected from a human donor in good health. Some clones in this sample may be carry-over from other donors' samples.

The CDR3 loop reads CASSLYAAGRNQPQHF. This chain joins TRBV28 and TRBJ1-5. The germline gives CDR1 MDHEN, CDR2 SYDVKM. The CDR3 extends over 16 amino acids.